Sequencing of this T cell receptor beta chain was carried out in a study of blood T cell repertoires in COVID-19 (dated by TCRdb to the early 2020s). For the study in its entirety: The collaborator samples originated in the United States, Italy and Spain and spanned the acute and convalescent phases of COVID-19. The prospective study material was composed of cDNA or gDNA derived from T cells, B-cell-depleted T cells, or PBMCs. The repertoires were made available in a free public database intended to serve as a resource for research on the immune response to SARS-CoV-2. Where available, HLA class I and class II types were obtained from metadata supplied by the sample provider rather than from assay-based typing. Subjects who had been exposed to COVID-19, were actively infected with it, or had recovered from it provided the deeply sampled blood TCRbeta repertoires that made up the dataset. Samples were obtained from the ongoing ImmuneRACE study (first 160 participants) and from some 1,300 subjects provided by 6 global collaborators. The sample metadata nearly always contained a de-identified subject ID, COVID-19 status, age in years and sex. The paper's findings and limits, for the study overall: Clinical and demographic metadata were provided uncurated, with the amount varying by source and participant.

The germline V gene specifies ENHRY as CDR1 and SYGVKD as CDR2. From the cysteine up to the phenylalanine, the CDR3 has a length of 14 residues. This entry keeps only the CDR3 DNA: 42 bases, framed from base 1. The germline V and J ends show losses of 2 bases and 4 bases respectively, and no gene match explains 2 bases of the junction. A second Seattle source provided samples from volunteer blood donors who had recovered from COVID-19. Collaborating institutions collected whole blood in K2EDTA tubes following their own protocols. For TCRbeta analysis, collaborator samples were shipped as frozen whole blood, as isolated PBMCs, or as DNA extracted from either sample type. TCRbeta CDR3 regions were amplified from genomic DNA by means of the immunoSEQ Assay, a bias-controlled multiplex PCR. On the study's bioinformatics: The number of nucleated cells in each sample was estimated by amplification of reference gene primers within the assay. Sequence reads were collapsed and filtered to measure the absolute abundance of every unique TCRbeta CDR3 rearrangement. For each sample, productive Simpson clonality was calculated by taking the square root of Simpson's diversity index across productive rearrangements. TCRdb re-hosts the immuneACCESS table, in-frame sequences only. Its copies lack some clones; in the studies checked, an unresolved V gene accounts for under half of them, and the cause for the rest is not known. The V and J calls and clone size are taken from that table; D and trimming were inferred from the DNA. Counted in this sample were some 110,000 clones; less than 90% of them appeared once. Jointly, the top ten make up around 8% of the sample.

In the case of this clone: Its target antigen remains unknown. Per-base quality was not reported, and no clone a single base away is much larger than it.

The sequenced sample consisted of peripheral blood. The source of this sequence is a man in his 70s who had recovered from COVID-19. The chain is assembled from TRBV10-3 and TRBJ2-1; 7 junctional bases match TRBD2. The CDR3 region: CAISERGDYNEQFF. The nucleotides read TGTGCCATCAGTGAGCGGGGGGATTACAATGAGCAGTTCTTC.